This T cell receptor (beta chain) was profiled in a study of a mutant IDH1 vaccine in newly diagnosed glioma. CDR3 size: 13 residues. CDR1 SGHTA and CDR2 FQGNSA come from the germline V gene. Clones were read by immunoSEQ multiplex PCR, and TCRdb kept only the in-frame ones, dropping some. This sample has 65,000 to 85,000 clones, with around 87% found just once. The time point denotes: week 35, safety follow-up. Doses consisted of 300 ug of mutant IDH1 20-mer peptide each, paired with topical imiquimod. Turning to this clone: Its antigen is unidentified.

This specimen was PBMCs, taken from a glioma patient whose treatment included an IDH1 peptide vaccine. This receptor was identified in a man aged 25-45 years with glioma. The chain joins TRBV7-2 to TRBJ1-1, with D maybe TRBD1 (5 bases). CDR3 nucleotide sequence: TGTGCTAGCGCGGAGGGGCCAAACACTGAAGCTTTCTTT. This codes for CASAEGPNTEAFF.